This T cell receptor (beta chain) was found in a study of blood T cells in healthy people across ages. There are 15 residues in the CDR3. Germline V gives CDR1 SQVTM, CDR2 ANQGSEA. Trimming took off 6 bases at V and 2 bases at J, with 19 bases between the two ends. As regards this clonotype: Its antigen remains unidentified.

The authors ran a second PCR of roughly 6 to 12 cycles using a sample-barcoded 5' primer and a J-beta primer mix. TCRdb independently ran MiXCR on the 5' RACE reads; one entry per CDR3 protein. This sample has around 800,000 distinct CDR3 sequences; about half occur once, and the top ten carry about a sixth. Notes on the study in general: There were more naive CD4+ cells and higher diversity in long-lived donors than in aged donors.

Every sample gave at least 5 micrograms of total RNA when it was extracted. The material sequenced was blood. The TCR comes from a man older than 75 in good health. The genes are TRBV29-1 and TRBJ1-2; D is possibly TRBD1 (6 bases). CDR3 amino acids: CSVGADGARNYGYTF. In DNA, the CDR3 is TGCAGCGTGGGGGCTGACGGAGCGAGAAACTATGGCTACACCTTC.